This T cell receptor beta chain was captured in a study of monozygotic twins with cystic fibrosis. Findings of the study overall: Low clonality (median roughly 0.009) suggested a mostly naive repertoire.

Sequenced by immunoSEQ multiplex PCR; TCRdb stores in-frame clones only, minus some. Of 29,000 or so clones listed, around four fifths are singletons. About this clone: Antigen specificity is unknown.

Germline V lookup: CDR1 SGHAT, CDR2 FQNNGV. The ends were cut back, 1 base at V and 0 bases at J, with 10 bases in the middle. There are 16 residues in the CDR3. The receptor was derived from a girl between 2 and 10 years old with cystic fibrosis. The V gene is TRBV11-2, the J gene TRBJ1-3; tentative D call: TRBD1 (6 bases). Sample: blood. CDR3 sequence (DNA): TGTGCCAGCAGCTTAGGGGGGCGCAGCTCTGGAAACACCATATATTTT. Translating it yields CASSLGGRSSGNTIYF.